This TCR beta chain stems from a study of T cell responses to AZD1222 COVID-19 vaccine. In the study overall: Samples with a second dose at about 4 or about 12 weeks were pooled together.

Study-wide results and limits: AZD1222 recipients seropositive at baseline numbered only six or seven. The sample set comprised mostly white British donors with more females, and clonal diversity was possibly underestimated. The breadth and depth of Spike-specific TCRs increased once two AZD1222 doses had been given.

The length of the CDR3 is 13 residues. From germline, CDR1 is SGHTA and CDR2 FQGTGA. The germline V and J ends were trimmed by 5 bases and 4 bases, with 11 bases remaining between them. TCRdb's table, derived via immunoSEQ multiplex PCR, lists solely in-frame clones and lacks some. This table holds roughly 110,000 clones, around 91% found once. Note on this clone: Its antigen is unknown.

The sequence was collected from an adult in good health. The chain carries TRBV7-3 and TRBJ2-5; D is uncertain. The sequences come from peripheral blood, collected on day 0 of AZD1222 vaccination. The CDR3 sequence is CASSPSLRETQYF. The CDR3 DNA is TGTGCCAGCAGCCCCTCATTGAGAGAGACCCAGTACTTC.